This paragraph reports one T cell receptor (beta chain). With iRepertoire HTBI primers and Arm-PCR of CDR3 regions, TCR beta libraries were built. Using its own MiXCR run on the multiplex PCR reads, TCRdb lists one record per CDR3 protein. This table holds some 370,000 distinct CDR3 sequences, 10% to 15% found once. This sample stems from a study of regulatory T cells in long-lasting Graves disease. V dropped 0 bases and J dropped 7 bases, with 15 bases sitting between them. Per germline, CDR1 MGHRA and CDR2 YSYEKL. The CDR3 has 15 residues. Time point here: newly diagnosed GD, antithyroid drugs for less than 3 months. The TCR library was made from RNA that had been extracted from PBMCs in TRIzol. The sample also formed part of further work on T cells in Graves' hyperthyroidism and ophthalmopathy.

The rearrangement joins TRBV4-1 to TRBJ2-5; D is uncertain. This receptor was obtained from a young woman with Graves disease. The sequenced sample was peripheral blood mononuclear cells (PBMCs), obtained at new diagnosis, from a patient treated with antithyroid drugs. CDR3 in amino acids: CASSQDWAELGTQYF. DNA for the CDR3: TGCGCCAGCAGCCAAGATTGGGCAGAGCTGGGGACCCAGTACTTC.